This T cell receptor beta chain was recovered during a study of T cells after yellow fever vaccination. Via MiXCR, TCRdb re-called the 5' RACE reads, giving one row per CDR3 protein. This repertoire shows about 150,000 distinct CDR3 sequences, 6.6% found once; its top ten account for more than 0.6%. This clonotype was seen repeatedly, ten times or more. CDR1 is DFQATT and CDR2 is SNEGSKA in the germline V gene (reference sequence). The CDR3 contains 11 residues. Between the trimmed V and J ends, which lost 6 bases and 4 bases, there was a span of 10 bases. The V and J genes are TRBV20-1 and TRBJ2-7; D gene unclear. This TCR derives from a young man who received the YFV17D yellow fever vaccine. Sequenced here: CD4+ T cells sorted from PBMCs, sampled 10 days after the yellow fever booster vaccination. The CDR3 spells CSAGMGYEQYF. DNA for the CDR3: TGCAGTGCGGGGATGGGGTACGAGCAGTACTTC.